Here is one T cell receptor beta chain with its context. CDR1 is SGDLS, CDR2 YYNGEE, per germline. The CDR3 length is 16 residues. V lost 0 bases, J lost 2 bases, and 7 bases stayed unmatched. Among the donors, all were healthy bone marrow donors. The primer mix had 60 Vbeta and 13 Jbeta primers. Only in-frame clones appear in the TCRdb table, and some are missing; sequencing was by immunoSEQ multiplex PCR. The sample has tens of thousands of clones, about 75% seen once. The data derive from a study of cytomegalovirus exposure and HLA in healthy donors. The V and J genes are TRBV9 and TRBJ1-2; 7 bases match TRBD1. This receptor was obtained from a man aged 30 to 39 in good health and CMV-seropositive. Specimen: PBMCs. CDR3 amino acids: CASSVAGTALNYGYTF. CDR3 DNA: TGTGCCAGCAGCGTAGCCGGGACAGCCTTAAACTATGGCTACACCTTC.